The source of this T cell receptor beta chain is a study of identical twins. Study-wide findings and caveats: Invariant T cells like MAIT and iNKT could partly confound the zero-insertion analyses. Among monozygotic twins, out-of-frame TCR alpha sharing exceeded what models predicted.

In regard to this clonotype: The antigen is unknown.

A universal primer site was created by template switching, with the cDNA bearing unique molecular identifiers. TCRdb re-called the 5' RACE reads through MiXCR, storing one row per CDR3 protein. The sample shows 350,000 to 500,000 distinct CDR3 sequences, around 20% of them seen only once. The junction had 9 bases not matched to a gene; V was cut back by 5 bases and J by 2 bases. The germline gives CDR1 SEHNR, CDR2 FQNEAQ (reference sequence). The CDR3 covers 16 residues. Sequencing input: naive T cells sorted from blood. The clonotype was recovered from a man aged 50 or older in good health. This rearrangement joins TRBV7-9 to TRBJ2-3; 8 bases match TRBD1. The CDR3 spells CASSAPGQAFTDTQYF. CDR3 coding DNA: TGTGCCAGCAGCGCTCCGGGACAGGCCTTCACAGATACGCAGTATTTT.